This TCR beta chain comes out of a study of cytomegalovirus exposure and HLA in healthy donors. Repertoires were generated with immunoSEQ multiplex PCR, while TCRdb's copy carries only in-frame clones and drops some. The table includes 100,000 to 150,000 clones, around nine tenths detected once. As to this clone: The antigen is not known. The junction does not match germline at one end; this may be a read error.

The CDR3 is 14 residues long. CDR1 and CDR2 (germline): SSHAT, FNYEAQ (reference sequence). General study results and limits: A few chains tied to CMV proved CMV antigen-specific in vitro. Usually a TCR sequence was rare, but some public TCRs were found in many donors.

V and J are TRBV7-7 and TRBJ1-5, with D unclear. Sequenced input: PBMCs. The clonotype was recovered from a woman in her late teens or twenties in good health and CMV-seronegative. For the CDR3, the DNA is TGTGCTAGCAGCTTACCGTCTAGCAATCAGCCCCAGCATTTT. Its translation is CASSLPSSNQPQHF. The entire variable domain, with the rest obtained from reference TRBV7-7 and TRBJ1-5, is as follows: GAGVSQSPRYKVTKRGQDVTLRCDPISSHATLYWYQQALGQGPEFLTYFNYEAQPDKSGLPSDRFSAERPEGSISTLTIQRTEQRDSAMYRCASSLPSSNQPQHFGDGTRLSIL.